The 30 T cell receptor beta chains below all came from one sample that was sequenced in a study of control samples from healthy donors and cancer patients. Profiled with immunoSEQ multiplex PCR; TCRdb holds only in-frame clones, not every one. The sample contains roughly 200,000 clones, 85% to 95% of which appear only once. The material sequenced was blood. The receptor source for this set is a man between 18 and 29 years old in good health.

This chain links TRBV4-1 with TRBJ2-6; TRBD1 aligns across 12 bases. The trim removed 3 bases at V and 4 bases at J, leaving 7 bases unmatched. This CDR3 is 18 amino acids long. Per germline, CDR1 MGHRA and CDR2 YSYEKL. CDR3 residues: CASSHPGTGGYGANVLTF. The CDR3 DNA is TGCGCCAGCAGCCACCCCGGGACAGGGGGCTACGGGGCCAACGTCCTGACTTTC.

CDR3 protein: CASSQSRPISGNTIYF. CDR3 DNA: TGCGCCAGCAGCCAATCCCGACCGATCTCTGGAAACACCATATATTTT. V gene TRBV4-1 combines with J gene TRBJ1-3; D is unclear. The CDR3 is made up of 16 amino acids. Trimming cost V 2 bases and J 0 bases, with 11 bases left between them. The germline V gene encodes CDR1 MGHRA and CDR2 YSYEKL.

The chain has TRBV5-6 and TRBJ1-5; no reliable D call. Trimming pared 4 bases from V and 4 bases from J, leaving 18 bases between. The CDR3 contains 16 residues. CDR1 is SGHDT and CDR2 is YYEEEE in the germline V gene. DNA of the CDR3: TGTGCCAGCAGCCCAAGAAGTACACTGACAAATCAGCCCCAGCATTTT. Its translation is CASSPRSTLTNQPQHF.

The chain recombines TRBV2 with TRBJ1-2, with 10 bases that match TRBD1. The germline CDR1 and CDR2 sequences are SNHLY and FYNNEI. Trimming at V came to 7 bases and at J to 3 bases, leaving 11 bases not matched to a gene. The CDR3 covers 16 residues. The CDR3 coding sequence is TGTGCCAGCATCGACGGTGACAGGGGGCAGGACTATGGCTACACCTTC. Amino acids: CASIDGDRGQDYGYTF.

This rearrangement joins TRBV4-1 to TRBJ1-5, with unresolved D. The CDR3 covers 17 residues. The germline V gene has CDR1 MGHRA and CDR2 YSYEKL. V lost 5 bases and J 0 bases, leaving 17 bases between the germline ends. The CDR3 reads CASSWKIGDYSNQPQHF. CDR3 nucleotide sequence: TGCGCCAGCAGCTGGAAGATAGGAGATTATAGCAATCAGCCCCAGCATTTT.

The chain uses TRBV5-6 and TRBJ2-7; perhaps TRBD2 as D (7 bases). Germline CDR1 reads SGHDT; CDR2 reads YYEEEE. This CDR3 region has 13 residues. V shed 4 bases and J shed 6 bases, with 14 bases lying between them. CDR3 sequence (DNA): TGTGCCAGCAGCCTCCCGGGGGGCGTCGAGCAGTACTTC. It specifies CASSLPGGVEQYF.

A single count supports this clone. CDR3 residues: CATSRDVEEYELIEEQYF. The CDR3 nucleotides are TGTGCCACCAGCAGAGATGTGGAGGAGTACGAGTTAATTGAGGAGCAGTACTTC. The chain is built from TRBV15 and TRBJ2-7; the D gene is possibly TRBD2 (5 bases). CDR3 length: 18 residues. Between the trimmed V and J ends, which lost 0 bases and 7 bases, there was a span of 25 bases. CDR1 is LNHNV and CDR2 is YYDKDF in the germline V gene (reference sequence).

The V call is TRBV30, the J call TRBJ2-7, with no clear D. The V end lost 1 base, the J end lost 5 bases, and 9 bases lay between the germline ends. Germline loops: CDR1 GTSNPN, CDR2 SVGIG (reference sequence). The CDR3 consists of 12 residues. As DNA, the CDR3 is TGTGCCTGGAGTGAGATAGGGAACGAGCAGTACTTC. Translation gives CAWSEIGNEQYF.

This chain joins TRBV27 and TRBJ2-3; D is possibly TRBD1 or TRBD2 (5 bases each). In germline, CDR1 is MNHEY, CDR2 SMNVEV (reference sequence). Trimming cost V 5 bases and J 12 bases, with 18 bases left between them. The CDR3 has 13 residues. CDR3 DNA: TGTGCCAGCAGTCTAACCGCCGGGACCACACAGTATTTT. It translates to CASSLTAGTTQYF.

The chain recombines TRBV19 with TRBJ2-1; D not certain. Germline values: CDR1 LNHDA, CDR2 SQIVND (reference sequence). Trimming stripped 7 bases from V and 6 bases from J, with 19 bases between. This CDR3 spans 15 amino acids. The CDR3 here is CASTNQAFEGNEQFF. Here the CDR3 DNA reads TGTGCCAGTACTAATCAGGCGTTTGAAGGCAATGAGCAGTTCTTC.

The V and J genes are TRBV4-1 and TRBJ2-3, with no clear D. Germline V CDR1 and CDR2: MGHRA, YSYEKL. The CDR3 is made up of 14 amino acids. Trimming cost V 1 base and J 4 bases, with 9 bases left between them. CDR3 in DNA: TGCGCCAGCAGCCAAGTTGGTGCCTCAGATACGCAGTATTTT. Encoded protein: CASSQVGASDTQYF.

The V and J genes are TRBV14 and TRBJ1-6; the D gene is possibly TRBD1 (5 bases). CDR1 is SGHDN and CDR2 is FVKESK in the germline V gene. The ends were cut back, 1 base at V and 9 bases at J, with 19 bases in the middle. The CDR3 loop spans 17 amino acids. The CDR3 DNA sequence: TGTGCCAGCAGCCAAGTAGAAAGGAAGGGGTGGAGTTCACCCCTCCACTTT. Its translation: CASSQVERKGWSSPLHF.

The chain combines TRBV5-1 with TRBJ2-5; D might be TRBD1 or TRBD2, each matching 6 bases. Germline CDR1 is SGHRS and CDR2 is YFSETQ. Trimming pared 5 bases from V and 5 bases from J, leaving 13 bases between. The CDR3 contains 13 residues. Written as DNA, the CDR3 is TGCGCCAGCAGATTAGGGGGGACGGAGACCCAGTACTTC. Residues: CASRLGGTETQYF. The variable domain in full, completed from reference TRBV5-1 and TRBJ2-5, reads KAGVTQTPRYLIKTRGQQVTLSCSPISGHRSVSWYQQTPGQGLQFLFEYFSETQRNKGNFPGRFSGRQFSNSRSEMNVSTLELGDSALYLCASRLGGTETQYFGPGTRLLVL.

The rearrangement links TRBV5-1 to TRBJ1-1; D may be TRBD1 (5 bases). V dropped 2 bases and J dropped 2 bases, with 7 bases sitting between them. This CDR3 has 13 residues. CDR1 and CDR2 (germline): SGHRS, YFSETQ. CDR3 DNA: TGCGCCAGCAGCTTCGGGACCAACACTGAAGCTTTCTTT. Amino acids: CASSFGTNTEAFF.

This chain uses TRBV19 with TRBJ2-7; 10 bases are shared with TRBD1. The CDR3 has 14 amino acids. After removal of 5 bases from V and 5 bases from J, the junction contained 6 bases not matched to a gene. Germline CDR1 is LNHDA and CDR2 is SQIVND (reference sequence). CDR3 region: CASSFRTGGHEQYF. The CDR3 DNA is TGTGCCAGTAGTTTCAGGACAGGGGGGCACGAGCAGTACTTC.

The chain recombines TRBV3-1 (or the pseudogene TRBV3-2) with TRBJ1-1; TRBD1 is a possible D gene (5 bases). Germline CDR1 and CDR2: LGHDT and YNNKEL (reference sequence). The CDR3 has 12 amino acids. V lost 4 bases to trimming and J lost 4 bases, with 7 bases between them. CDR3 sequence reads: CASSRDSTEAFF. The DNA for the CDR3 is TGTGCCAGCAGCCGAGACAGCACTGAAGCTTTCTTT.

The chain uses TRBV12-3 or TRBV12-4 and TRBJ1-2; maybe TRBD1 (5 bases). Trimming pared 2 bases from V and 6 bases from J, leaving 10 bases between. This CDR3 comprises 13 residues. CDR3 protein: CASSLNRIDGYTF. Here the CDR3 DNA reads TGTGCCAGCAGTTTAAACAGGATCGATGGCTACACCTTC.

The V call is TRBV4-1, the J call TRBJ2-7, with D possibly TRBD2 on 5 matching bases. Germline V lookup: CDR1 MGHRA, CDR2 YSYEKL. The CDR3 totals 14 residues. Trimming took off 1 base at V and 2 bases at J, with 9 bases between the two ends. CDR3 loop: CASSQGPGTYEQYF. CDR3 in DNA: TGCGCCAGCAGCCAAGGCCCGGGGACCTACGAGCAGTACTTC.

This clone came up many times. The J gene is TRBJ1-3, the V gene TRBV2; D gene uncertain. Trimming removed 8 bases from V and 3 bases from J, with 14 bases in between. This CDR3 spans 14 amino acids. CDR1 SNHLY and CDR2 FYNNEI come from the germline V gene. The CDR3: CASSPLDFGNTIYF. The CDR3 coding sequence is TGTGCCAGCTCCCCGTTGGACTTTGGAAACACCATATATTTT.

The rearrangement uses TRBV5-1 and TRBJ1-1; 7 nucleotides match TRBD1. Per germline, CDR1 SGHRS and CDR2 YFSETQ. This CDR3 has 15 amino acids. The junction had 12 bases not matched to a gene; V was cut back by 6 bases and J by 4 bases. CDR3 region: CASTLGDRDFTEAFF. In nucleotides, the CDR3 is TGCGCCAGCACTTTAGGGGACAGAGACTTCACTGAAGCTTTCTTT. The full variable domain, with the rest looked up from reference TRBV5-1 and TRBJ1-1, is KAGVTQTPRYLIKTRGQQVTLSCSPISGHRSVSWYQQTPGQGLQFLFEYFSETQRNKGNFPGRFSGRQFSNSRSEMNVSTLELGDSALYLCASTLGDRDFTEAFFGQGTRLTVV.

The chain combines TRBV7-2 with TRBJ1-6, with D unresolved. Trimming took 2 bases from V and 7 from J, leaving 9 bases between them. Germline lookup yields CDR1 SGHTA and CDR2 FQGNSA. The CDR3 runs 14 residues. The DNA of the CDR3 is TGTGCCAGCAGCTTAATAGGGCGAAATTCACCCCTCCACTTT. As protein: CASSLIGRNSPLHF.

The chain joins TRBV6-5 to TRBJ2-3; no definite D call. This CDR3 spans 13 amino acids. Germline V gene data show CDR1 as MNHEY and CDR2 as SVGAGI. V shed 5 bases and J shed 7 bases, with 13 bases lying between them. The CDR3 DNA reads as TGTGCCAGCAGTCCCGTTCCCCCTTATACGCAGTATTTT. As protein: CASSPVPPYTQYF.

This rearrangement joins TRBV4-2 to TRBJ2-3; D unresolved. Trimming removed 4 bases from V and 6 bases from J, with 8 bases in between. CDR1 and CDR2 (germline): LGHNA, YNFKEQ. The CDR3 is made up of 12 amino acids. CDR3 in DNA: TGTGCCAGCAGCCCAATTGGTGATACGCAGTATTTT. This encodes CASSPIGDTQYF.

CDR3 sequence: CASNTGTGTRYGYTF. CDR3 sequence (DNA): TGTGCCAGCAATACCGGGACAGGGACGCGCTATGGCTACACCTTC. V is TRBV6-5 and J is TRBJ1-2, with 9 bases identical to TRBD1. Trimming removed 7 bases from V and 4 bases from J; junction bases left unmatched: 10. The germline V gene has CDR1 MNHEY and CDR2 SVGAGI. The CDR3 totals 15 residues.

This rearrangement joins TRBV7-3 to TRBJ1-2; D possibly corresponds to TRBD1 (5 bases). The CDR3 runs to 13 residues. CDR1 and CDR2 (germline): SGHTA, FQGTGA. Trimming stripped 2 bases from V and 3 bases from J, with 7 bases between. The CDR3 nucleotides read TGTGCCAGCAGCTTAGAGGGGCACTATGGCTACACCTTC. Translating gives CASSLEGHYGYTF.

This sequence joins TRBV7-6 and TRBJ1-2; perhaps TRBD1 as D (6 bases). CDR3 size: 15 residues. CDR1 and CDR2 from the germline V gene are SGHVS and FNYEAQ. Trimming removed 5 bases at V and 8 bases at J, with 21 bases between. CDR3 loop: CASSTDATGSGGYTF. CDR3 nucleotide sequence: TGTGCCAGCAGCACCGACGCTACAGGGAGTGGAGGCTACACCTTC. Full variable domain (remainder filled in from reference TRBV7-6 and TRBJ1-2): GAGVSQSPRYKVTKRGQDVALRCDPISGHVSLYWYRQALGQGPEFLTYFNYEAQQDKSGLPNDRFSAERPEGSISTLTIQRTEQRDSAMYRCASSTDATGSGGYTFGSGTRLTVV.

The CDR3 nucleotides are TGTGCCTGGAGGCCTATTGCCACCTACGAGCAGTACTTC. The encoded protein is CAWRPIATYEQYF. The chain has TRBV30 and TRBJ2-7; no firm D call. This CDR3 comprises 13 residues. V gave up 3 bases and J gave up 2 bases, with 11 bases separating them. CDR1 is GTSNPN, CDR2 SVGIG, per germline (reference sequence). Variable domain in full (rest from reference TRBV30 and TRBJ2-7): SQTIHQWPATLVQPVGSPLSLECTVEGTSNPNLYWYRQAAGRGLQLLFYSVGIGQISSEVPQNLSASRPQDRQFILSSKKLLLSDSGFYLCAWRPIATYEQYFGPGTRLTVT.

This chain links TRBV12-3 or TRBV12-4 with TRBJ1-2; TRBD1 is a possible D gene (5 bases). V gave up 3 bases and J gave up 6 bases, with 8 bases separating them. The CDR3 runs to 12 residues. The CDR3 loop is CASSFGGDGYTF. CDR3 sequence (DNA): TGTGCCAGCAGTTTTGGGGGAGATGGCTACACCTTC.

The V call is TRBV10-3, the J call TRBJ1-1, with D possibly TRBD1 on 6 matching bases. Trimming left V 2 bases short and J 8 bases short, with 12 bases between. In germline, CDR1 is ENHRY, CDR2 SYGVKD. The length of the CDR3 is 13 residues. The CDR3 DNA reads as TGTGCCATCAGTGAGACCGGGGGCTTGGAAGCTTTCTTT. This sequence encodes CAISETGGLEAFF.

V is TRBV29-1 and J is TRBJ1-1, with D unresolved. Per the germline V gene, CDR1 is SQVTM and CDR2 is ANQGSEA. V lost 6 bases and J 11 bases, leaving 16 bases between the germline ends. This CDR3 has 11 residues. For the CDR3, the DNA is TGCAGCGTCCTCGGACGGCCCCGGGCTTTCTTT. Translated, it gives CSVLGRPRAFF.